The 32 T cell receptor beta chains reported below all come from one sample, sequenced in a study of blood T cell repertoires in COVID-19 (dated by TCRdb to the early 2020s). Libraries were made using the immunoSEQ multiplex PCR assay. TCRdb's version of the immuneACCESS table is confined to in-frame rearrangements and falls short of the full clone set. An unresolved V gene accounts for under half of the shortfall where checked; the remainder is of unknown origin. The sample table shows 95,000 to 100,000 clones, and 70% to 90% are seen once. The ten largest clonotypes hold 4% to 5% of the sample. Material for sequencing was peripheral blood. These TCRs come from a human donor with COVID-19, enrolled during active disease. The donor label of this sample is uncertain.

The chain carries TRBV3-1 (or the pseudogene TRBV3-2) and TRBJ2-7, with D possibly matching TRBD2 (6 bases). V was clipped by 5 bases and J by 0 bases, with 17 bases between them. CDR1 is LGHDT, CDR2 YNNKEL, per germline (reference sequence). The CDR3 sequence is 16 residues long. CDR3 residues: CASSSRGTQTSYEQYF. DNA for the CDR3: TGTGCCAGCAGCTCACGCGGGACCCAAACCTCCTACGAGCAGTACTTC.

The chain uses TRBV5-1 and TRBJ2-5; the match to TRBD2 covers 7 bases. Trimming removed 1 base from V and 0 bases from J; junction bases left unmatched: 0. The length of the CDR3 is 14 residues. CDR1 and CDR2 from the germline V gene are SGHRS and YFSETQ. The CDR3 loop is CASSLLADQETQYF. The CDR3 region has the DNA TGCGCCAGCAGCTTGCTAGCGGACCAAGAGACCCAGTACTTC.

This chain uses TRBV11-1 with TRBJ2-7, with D possibly TRBD2 on 5 matching bases. The CDR3 totals 11 residues. Germline V lookup: CDR1 SGHAT, CDR2 FQDESV (reference sequence). V gave up 4 bases and J gave up 7 bases, with 8 bases separating them. CDR3: CASSYTSEQYF. The CDR3 DNA reads as TGTGCCAGCAGCTACACTAGTGAGCAGTACTTC.

This rearrangement joins TRBV5-1 to TRBJ2-5; a weak D match, TRBD2 (5 bases). CDR1 and CDR2 from the germline V gene are SGHRS and YFSETQ. Trimming removed 0 bases from V and 5 bases from J, with 14 bases in between. There are 15 residues in the CDR3. The DNA for the CDR3 is TGCGCCAGCAGCTTGGGTACTAGTGGGGAGGAGACCCAGTACTTC. This translates into CASSLGTSGEETQYF.

The rearrangement links TRBV5-4 to TRBJ2-1; TRBD2 agrees at 14 bases. Germline V gene lookup returns CDR1 SGHNT and CDR2 YYREEE (reference sequence). V lost 4 bases, J lost 12 bases, and 9 bases stayed unmatched. The CDR3 consists of 15 residues. The CDR3 nucleotides are TGTGCCAGCAGCGCCGGGACTAGCGGGGGATTGGGGCAGTTCTTC. Protein sequence: CASSAGTSGGLGQFF.

J is TRBJ2-7 and V is TRBV7-8; D is uncertain. The V end was cut by 4 bases, the J end by 2 bases, with 15 bases between. The CDR3 sequence is 15 residues long. Per the germline V gene, CDR1 is SGHVS and CDR2 is FQNEAQ. CDR3 nucleotides: TGTGCCAGCAGCTCAGGTCTTCCCAGGACCTACGAGCAGTACTTC. Encoded protein: CASSSGLPRTYEQYF.

The gene calls are TRBV10-3 and TRBJ2-5; 9 bases are shared with TRBD2. Germline assignment: CDR1 ENHRY and CDR2 SYGVKD. The V and J ends lost 3 bases and 3 bases, in that order; junction bases with no gene match: 8. The CDR3 has 16 amino acids. The CDR3 DNA sequence: TGTGCCATCAGTGATTCTGGCGGGGGGGGTAAAGAGACCCAGTACTTC. Protein sequence: CAISDSGGGGKETQYF.

The J gene is TRBJ2-3, the V gene TRBV24-1; 10 bases align to TRBD1. The CDR3 totals 17 residues. J was trimmed by 5 bases and V by 3 bases; bases with no gene match: 10. Germline loops: CDR1 KGHDR, CDR2 SFDVKD. CDR3 DNA: TGTGCCACCAGTGATCGCGCCGGGACAGGGGATGGAGATACGCAGTATTTT. Protein product: CATSDRAGTGDGDTQYF.

The chain has TRBV7-3 and TRBJ1-6; tentative D call: TRBD1 (5 bases). This CDR3 has 15 residues. Germline V gene sequence: CDR1 SGHTA, CDR2 FQGTGA. Trimming removed 3 bases at V and 8 bases at J, with 14 bases between. CDR3 in amino acids: CASSLGGLRDSPLHF. The DNA of the CDR3 is TGTGCCAGCAGCTTGGGGGGTTTGCGAGATTCACCCCTCCACTTT.

This clone has only one observation. The chain carries TRBV12-3 or TRBV12-4 and TRBJ2-5, with D unresolved. This CDR3 contains 11 residues. Trimming removed 6 bases at V and 2 bases at J, with 4 bases between. CDR3 region: CASSQQETQYF. Written as DNA, the CDR3 is TGTGCCAGCAGCCAACAAGAGACCCAGTACTTC.

This clone was counted a single time. The gene calls are TRBV27 and TRBJ2-1, with TRBD2 matching over 7 bases. Germline V gene lookup returns CDR1 MNHEY and CDR2 SMNVEV (reference sequence). This CDR3 is built from 14 residues. Trimming cost V 7 bases and J 7 bases; bases outside gene matches: 10. The chain's CDR3 is CASKGGGGGNEQFF. The CDR3, as DNA: TGTGCCAGCAAAGGCGGGGGTGGGGGGAATGAGCAGTTCTTC.

The rearrangement uses TRBV27 and TRBJ2-1; maybe TRBD2 (5 bases). The ends were cut back, 6 bases at V and 6 bases at J, with 18 bases in the middle. The germline V gene has CDR1 MNHEY and CDR2 SMNVEV (reference sequence). The CDR3 is 15 amino acids. CDR3 bases: TGTGCCAGCAGCTCCGACTATACTCCGAGCAATGAGCAGTTCTTC. Translated: CASSSDYTPSNEQFF.

This clone appeared a single time. This chain joins TRBV11-2 and TRBJ1-2; TRBD1 matches at 10 bases. This CDR3 region has 13 residues. The V segment lost 3 bases and the J segment 8 bases; nucleotides outside the gene matches: 3. CDR1 and CDR2 from the germline V gene are SGHAT and FQNNGV. The CDR3 coding sequence is TGTGCCAGCAGCTTGGACAGGGGGAGAGGCTACACCTTC. Protein sequence: CASSLDRGRGYTF.

The chain has TRBV5-1 and TRBJ2-4; 7 bases are shared with TRBD2. CDR3 length: 16 residues. The V and J ends lost 0 bases and 1 base, in that order; junction bases with no gene match: 4. Germline-derived CDR1 and CDR2 are SGHRS and YFSETQ. For the CDR3, the DNA is TGCGCCAGCAGCTTGGAAGCGGGGAGTGCCAAAAACATTCAGTACTTC. This encodes CASSLEAGSAKNIQYF.

The chain is built from TRBV6-5 and TRBJ2-5, with D perhaps matching TRBD1 (6 bases). CDR1 and CDR2 from the germline V gene are MNHEY and SVGAGI. The CDR3 is 15 residues long. Trimming left V 6 bases short and J 2 bases short, with 16 bases between. The CDR3 spells CASSSTGRGQETQYF. The CDR3 bases are TGTGCCAGCAGCTCGACTGGAAGGGGGCAAGAGACCCAGTACTTC.

The gene calls are TRBV27 and TRBJ2-7, with 9 nucleotides matching TRBD1. V lost 6 bases, J lost 2 bases, and 2 bases stayed unmatched. This CDR3 region has 13 residues. Germline loops: CDR1 MNHEY, CDR2 SMNVEV (reference sequence). The CDR3 DNA reads TGTGCCAGCAGGACAGGGGGTGCCTACGAGCAGTACTTC. Protein: CASRTGGAYEQYF.

This clone is a singleton in its sample. The CDR3 region is CARFLNYGYTF. The CDR3 nucleotides read TGTGCCAGGTTTCTTAACTATGGCTACACCTTC. The V gene is TRBV21-1, the J gene TRBJ1-2. TRBV21-1 is described as a pseudogene. This CDR3 has 11 residues.

The chain couples TRBV5-6 to TRBJ2-7; TRBD1 matches 7 bases. CDR1 and CDR2 from the germline V gene are SGHDT and YYEEEE. This CDR3 spans 14 amino acids. Germline trimming cut 0 bases from V and 3 bases from J; bases unmatched to any gene: 3. This chain's CDR3 is CASSLGGQYYEQYF. The CDR3 DNA follows: TGTGCCAGCAGCTTGGGGGGACAGTACTACGAGCAGTACTTC.

The chain recombines TRBV27 with TRBJ1-6, with D uncertain. The CDR3 consists of 12 residues. Germline V gene lookup returns CDR1 MNHEY and CDR2 SMNVEV (reference sequence). Trimming stripped 8 bases from V and 8 bases from J, with 10 bases between. The CDR3 nucleotides are TGTGCCAGCTTCCCCCCCGATTCACCCCTCCACTTT. It translates to CASFPPDSPLHF.

The CDR3 sequence is CASSQTGDNTEAFF. DNA for the CDR3: TGTGCCAGCAGCCAAACAGGGGATAACACTGAAGCTTTCTTT. This chain connects TRBV3-1 (or the pseudogene TRBV3-2) to TRBJ1-1; 7 nucleotides match TRBD1. The germline gives CDR1 LGHDT, CDR2 YNNKEL (reference sequence). This CDR3 is built from 14 residues. V dropped 2 bases and J dropped 2; count of bases not matched to a gene: 2.

The gene calls are TRBV7-2 and TRBJ1-1; no clear D. This CDR3 region has 15 residues. V was pared by 3 bases and J by 0 bases, with 11 bases between. The germline V gene has CDR1 SGHTA and CDR2 FQGNSA. CDR3 bases: TGTGCCAGCAGCTTGCAGGCGGGAATGAACACTGAAGCTTTCTTT. It translates to CASSLQAGMNTEAFF.

The V and J genes are TRBV5-1 and TRBJ1-5; perhaps TRBD1 as D (5 bases). V was cut by 4 bases and J by 5 bases, with 10 bases left in between. The CDR3 is 13 residues long. Germline V gene data show CDR1 as SGHRS and CDR2 as YFSETQ. DNA of the CDR3: TGCGCCAGCAGCCCTCAGGGTGATCAGCCCCAGCATTTT. This sequence encodes CASSPQGDQPQHF.

This clone came up once. The chain uses TRBV2 and TRBJ1-4; 7 bases are a match to TRBD1. The J segment lost 0 bases and the V segment lost 7 bases, leaving 11 bases of the junction unmatched. This CDR3 region has 17 residues. The germline V gene encodes CDR1 SNHLY and CDR2 FYNNEI. The CDR3 DNA reads as TGTGCCAGCACGACGGAGGGGGCGATAGCAACTAATGAAAAACTGTTTTTT. Residues: CASTTEGAIATNEKLFF. The variable domain in full, completed from reference TRBV2 and TRBJ1-4, reads EPEVTQTPSHQVTQMGQEVILRCVPISNHLYFYWYRQILGQKVEFLVSFYNNEISEKSEIFDDQFSVERPDGSNFTLKIRSTKLEDSAMYFCASTTEGAIATNEKLFFGSGTQLSVL.

On this clone: The DNA is left out, because the CDR3 cannot be placed on it with certainty; the CDR3 is given as TCRdb lists it. This chain uses TRBV21-1 with TRBJ2-7; TRBD2 is the table's D call and was not checked against the DNA. TRBV21-1 is marked as a pseudogene. Inclusive of both ends, the CDR3 amounts to 20 amino acids. The CDR3 spells CASSNLGPSLVAGGAYEQYF.

The V and J genes are TRBV19 and TRBJ1-4, with TRBD1 identical over 8 bases. The CDR3 length is 14 residues. V trimming: 3 bases; J trimming: 7 bases; junction bases outside the gene matches: 4. Germline V gene data show CDR1 as LNHDA and CDR2 as SQIVND (reference sequence). The CDR3 loop is CASSIDRGTEKLFF. In DNA form, the CDR3 reads TGTGCCAGTAGTATCGACAGGGGTACTGAAAAACTGTTTTTT.

The chain uses TRBV6-2 or TRBV6-3 and TRBJ2-1; 7 bases agree with TRBD2. Germline V CDR1 and CDR2: MNHEY, SVGEGT. Trimming at V came to 6 bases and at J to 10 bases, leaving 3 bases not matched to a gene. The length of the CDR3 is 11 residues. The CDR3 coding sequence is TGTGCCAGCAGCCACGGGGGGGAGCAGTTCTTC. Its protein product is CASSHGGEQFF.

This chain links TRBV5-4 with TRBJ1-1, with a weak D call TRBD1 (5 bases). The CDR3 has 15 residues. Germline CDR1 reads SGHNT; CDR2 reads YYREEE (reference sequence). The V gene lost 4 bases and the J gene lost 0 bases, with 13 bases spanning the gap. CDR3 region: CASSPRGGLNTEAFF. As DNA, the CDR3 is TGTGCCAGCAGCCCCCGCGGGGGATTGAACACTGAAGCTTTCTTT.

The chain has TRBV9 and TRBJ1-2, with 7 bases matching TRBD1. J gave up 1 base and V 2 bases, and 8 bases lay outside the gene matches. This CDR3 comprises 16 residues. Per the germline V gene, CDR1 is SGDLS and CDR2 is YYNGEE. CDR3 sequence reads: CASSVGPRDSNYGYTF. CDR3 coding DNA: TGTGCCAGCAGCGTTGGGCCCCGGGACAGTAACTATGGCTACACCTTC.

Regarding this clone: Its ends do not fully match the called genes, so a read error is possible. The genes are TRBV7-9 and TRBJ1-5; maybe TRBD1 (6 bases). Germline lookup yields CDR1 SEHNR and CDR2 FQNEAQ (reference sequence). There are 14 residues in the CDR3. CDR3 bases: TGTACCAGCAGCTTAGGCAGGGGCGATCAGCCCCAGCATTTT. It is translated as CTSSLGRGDQPQHF.

CDR3 coding DNA: TGTGCCAGCAGTTCCCGAAACAGGGACGAGCAGTACTTC. It yields the protein CASSSRNRDEQYF. V and J are TRBV6-5 and TRBJ2-7; D possibly corresponds to TRBD1 (6 bases). Between the trimmed V and J ends, which lost 4 bases and 5 bases, there was a span of 12 bases. The CDR3 totals 13 residues. CDR1 MNHEY and CDR2 SVGAGI come from the germline V gene.

The genes are TRBV6-5 and TRBJ1-5, with TRBD1 identical over 9 bases. Germline V gene sequence: CDR1 MNHEY, CDR2 SVGAGI. Trimming removed 4 bases from V and 5 bases from J; junction bases left unmatched: 6. The CDR3 length is 15 residues. The DNA for the CDR3 is TGTGCCAGCAGTTTTTCGGGACAGGGCGATCAGCCCCAGCATTTT. The encoded protein is CASSFSGQGDQPQHF.

The CDR3 nucleotides are TGCAGTGCCCCCTTTACAGATACGCAGTATTTT. Translating gives CSAPFTDTQYF. The chain joins TRBV20-1 to TRBJ2-3; D uncertain. The germline V and J ends were trimmed by 6 bases and 3 bases, with 7 bases remaining between them. This CDR3 has 11 residues. The germline V gene has CDR1 DFQATT and CDR2 SNEGSKA (reference sequence).